This TCR beta chain was identified during a study of T cells after yellow fever vaccination. Study-level results: Most clones from primary vaccination were detected again post-booster (around 96% CD4, 88% CD8).

TCRdb re-analysed the 5' RACE reads in MiXCR, keeping a single row per CDR3 protein. The table shows under 400,000 distinct CDR3 sequences, with 9.5% to 13% occurring only once. The CDR3 is 13 amino acids. V shed 1 base and J shed 7 bases, with 13 bases lying between them. Germline V gene lookup returns CDR1 DFQATT and CDR2 SNEGSKA (reference sequence). To note about this clonotype: Its target is not known.

Sequencing used PBMCs, obtained on the day of the first yellow fever vaccination. The sequence was collected from a man aged 18 to 29 who received the YFV17D yellow fever vaccine. The chain has TRBV20-1 and TRBJ2-5; D possibly corresponds to TRBD2 (7 bases). DNA of the CDR3: TGCAGTGCTAGAGTGGGGGGGCCGGGGACCCAGTACTTC. Translated, it gives CSARVGGPGTQYF.